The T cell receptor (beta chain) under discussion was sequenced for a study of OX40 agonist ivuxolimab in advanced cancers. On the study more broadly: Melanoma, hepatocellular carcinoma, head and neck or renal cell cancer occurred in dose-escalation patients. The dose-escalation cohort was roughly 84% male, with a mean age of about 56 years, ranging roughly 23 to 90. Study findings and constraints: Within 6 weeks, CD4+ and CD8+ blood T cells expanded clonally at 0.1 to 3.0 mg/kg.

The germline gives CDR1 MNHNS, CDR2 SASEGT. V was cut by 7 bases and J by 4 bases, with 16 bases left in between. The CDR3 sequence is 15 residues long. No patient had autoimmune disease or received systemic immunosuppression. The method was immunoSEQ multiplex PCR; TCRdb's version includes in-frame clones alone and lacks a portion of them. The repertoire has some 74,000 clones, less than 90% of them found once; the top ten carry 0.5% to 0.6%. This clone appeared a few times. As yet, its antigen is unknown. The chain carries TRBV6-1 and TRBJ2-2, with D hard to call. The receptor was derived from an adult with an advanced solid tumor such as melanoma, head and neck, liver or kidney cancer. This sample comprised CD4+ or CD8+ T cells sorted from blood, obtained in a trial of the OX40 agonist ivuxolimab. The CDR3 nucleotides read TGTGCCAGCAAACCGGGTCCTAGACCCACCGGGGAGCTGTTTTTT. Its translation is CASKPGPRPTGELFF.